The source of this T cell receptor beta chain is a study of OX40 agonist ivuxolimab in advanced cancers. Overall study context: Ivuxolimab, an agonist antibody against OX40 (CD134), was given to patients. About 40% of patients had received prior checkpoint inhibitor therapy.

Sequencing used immunoSEQ multiplex PCR; TCRdb keeps in-frame clones, though not all of them. The sample lists just over 40,000 clones, about nine tenths occurring once. Patients were ineligible given autoimmune disease history or systemic immunosuppression. The V gene lost 3 bases and the J gene lost 2 bases, with 9 bases spanning the gap. CDR1 is SEHNR and CDR2 is FQNEAQ in the germline V gene (reference sequence). The CDR3 has 14 amino acids. The V and J genes are TRBV7-9 and TRBJ2-3; D unresolved. This sample comprised CD4+ or CD8+ T cells sorted from blood, obtained in a trial of the OX40 agonist ivuxolimab. This TCR was recovered from an adult with an advanced solid tumor such as melanoma, head and neck, liver or kidney cancer. DNA of the CDR3: TGTGCCAGCAGCTTTCTCACAACCACAGATACGCAGTATTTT. This sequence encodes CASSFLTTTDTQYF.